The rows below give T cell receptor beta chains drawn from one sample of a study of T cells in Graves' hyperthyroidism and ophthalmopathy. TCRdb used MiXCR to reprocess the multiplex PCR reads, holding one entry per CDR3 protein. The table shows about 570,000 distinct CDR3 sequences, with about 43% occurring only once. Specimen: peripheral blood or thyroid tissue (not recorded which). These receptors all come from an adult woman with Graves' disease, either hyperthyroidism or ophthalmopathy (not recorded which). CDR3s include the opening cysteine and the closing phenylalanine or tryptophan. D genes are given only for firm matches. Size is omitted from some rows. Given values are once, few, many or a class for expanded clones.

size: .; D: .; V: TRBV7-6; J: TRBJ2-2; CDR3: CASSLVLPGLLRTGELFF; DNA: TGTGCCAGCAGCTTAGTACTTCCGGGACTCCTGCGGACCGGGGAGCTGTTTTTT
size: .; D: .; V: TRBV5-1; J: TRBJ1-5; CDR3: CVSSLASGDQPQHF; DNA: TGCGTCAGCAGCTTGGCTTCCGGGGATCAGCCCCAGCATTTT
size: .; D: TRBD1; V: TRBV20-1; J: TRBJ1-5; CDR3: CSASGDRDQPQHF; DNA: TGCAGTGCTTCGGGGGACAGAGATCAGCCCCAGCATTTT
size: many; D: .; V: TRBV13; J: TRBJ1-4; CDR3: CASSLGYRTNEKLFF; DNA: TGTGCCAGCAGCTTAGGGTACAGGACAAATGAAAAACTGTTTTTT
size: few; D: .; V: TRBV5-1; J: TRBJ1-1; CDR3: CASSLGVGGDTEAFF; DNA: TGCGCCAGCAGCTTGGGGGTGGGGGGGGACACTGAAGCTTTCTTT
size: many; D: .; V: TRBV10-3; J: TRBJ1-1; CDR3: CAISVVSTEAFF; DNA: TGTGCCATCAGTGTCGTCTCTACTGAAGCTTTCTTT
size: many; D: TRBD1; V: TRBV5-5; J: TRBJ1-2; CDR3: CASSRTGLDYGYTF; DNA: TGTGCCAGCAGCCGGACAGGTCTTGACTATGGCTACACCTTC
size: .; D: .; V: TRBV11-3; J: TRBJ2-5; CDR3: CASSPIGTIETQYF; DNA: TGTGCCAGCAGCCCCATTGGGACAATAGAGACCCAGTACTTC
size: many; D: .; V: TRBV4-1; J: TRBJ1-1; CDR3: CASSQDLTSGTEAFF; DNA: TGCGCCAGCAGCCAAGATCTGACGAGTGGGACTGAAGCTTTCTTT
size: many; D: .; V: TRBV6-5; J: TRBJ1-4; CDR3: CASSLRDGATNEKLFF; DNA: TGTGCCAGCAGTCTCCGGGACGGTGCAACTAATGAAAAACTGTTTTTT
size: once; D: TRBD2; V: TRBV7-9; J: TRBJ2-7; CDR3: CASSPGLAGGLVRSYEQYF; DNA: TGTGCCAGCTCCCCGGGACTAGCGGGAGGATTGGTTAGGTCCTACGAGCAGTACTTC
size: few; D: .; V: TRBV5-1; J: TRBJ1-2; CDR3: CASSLGRMKDYGYTF; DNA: TGTGCCAGCAGCTTGGGGCGCATGAAGGACTATGGCTACACCTTC
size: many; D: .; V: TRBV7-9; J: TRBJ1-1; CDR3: CASSLIGDTEAFF; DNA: TGTGCCAGCAGCCTTATAGGGGACACTGAAGCTTTCTTT
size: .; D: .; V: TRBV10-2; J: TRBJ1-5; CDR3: CASSERTTQPQHF; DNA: TGCGCCAGCAGTGAGCGGACGACTCAGCCCCAGCATTTT
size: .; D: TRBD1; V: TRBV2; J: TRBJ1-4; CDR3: CATWTGDNEKLFF; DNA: TGTGCCACGTGGACAGGAGATAATGAAAAACTGTTTTTT
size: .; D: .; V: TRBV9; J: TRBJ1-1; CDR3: CASSETDTEAFF; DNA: TGTGCCAGCAGCGAGACGGACACTGAAGCTTTCTTT
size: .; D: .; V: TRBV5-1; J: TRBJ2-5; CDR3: CASSPMGSYQETQYF; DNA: TGCGCCAGCAGCCCGATGGGTTCGTACCAAGAGACCCAGTACTTC
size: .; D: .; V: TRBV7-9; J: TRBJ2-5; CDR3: CASSLAGVSETQYF; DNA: TGTGCCAGCAGCTTAGCGGGAGTATCAGAGACCCAGTACTTC
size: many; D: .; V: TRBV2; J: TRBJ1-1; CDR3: CASSEVFGPNTEAFF; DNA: TGTGCCAGCAGTGAAGTTTTTGGACCGAACACTGAAGCTTTCTTT
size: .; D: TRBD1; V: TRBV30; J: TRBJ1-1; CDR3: CAWSGTGGAPEAFF; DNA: TGTGCCTGGAGTGGGACAGGCGGGGCACCTGAAGCTTTCTTT
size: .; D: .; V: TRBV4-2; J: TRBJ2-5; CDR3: CASSQEQRETQYF; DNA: TGTGCCAGCAGCCAAGAACAGCGGGAGACCCAGTACTTC
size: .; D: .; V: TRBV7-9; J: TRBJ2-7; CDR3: CASSRAGHAQYF; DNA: TGTGCCAGCAGCCGAGCGGGACACGCGCAGTACTTC
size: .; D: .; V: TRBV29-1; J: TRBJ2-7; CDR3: CSVRGAQLYEQYF; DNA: TGCAGCGTCCGGGGGGCGCAGCTATACGAGCAGTACTTC
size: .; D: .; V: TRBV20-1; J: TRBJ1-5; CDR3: CSASLLTPDRPQHF; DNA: TGCAGTGCCAGCCTCCTGACCCCTGATCGGCCCCAGCATTTT
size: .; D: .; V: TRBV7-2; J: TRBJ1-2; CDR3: CASSLDFKVGYTF; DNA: TGTGCCAGCAGCTTAGACTTTAAGGTCGGCTACACCTTC
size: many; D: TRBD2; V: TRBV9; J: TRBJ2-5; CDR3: CASSVGSRAGGPQETQYF; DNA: TGTGCCAGCAGCGTAGGCTCGAGGGCGGGAGGGCCCCAAGAGACCCAGTACTTC
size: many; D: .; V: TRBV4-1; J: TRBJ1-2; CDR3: CASSQAPFGGVGYTF; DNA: TGCGCCAGCAGCCAAGCCCCATTTGGAGGGGTTGGCTACACCTTC
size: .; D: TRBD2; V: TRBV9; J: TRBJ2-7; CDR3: CASSVGTSGRNSYEQYF; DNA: TGTGCCAGCAGCGTAGGGACTAGCGGGAGGAACTCCTACGAGCAGTACTTC
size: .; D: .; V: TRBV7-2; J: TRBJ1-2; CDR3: CASSTDLNTHYGYTF; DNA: TGTGCCAGCAGCACTGACTTAAACACCCACTATGGCTACACCTTC
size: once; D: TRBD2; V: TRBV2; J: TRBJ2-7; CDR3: CASARGRLAFYEQYF; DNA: TGTGCCAGTGCTAGAGGGAGACTAGCGTTCTACGAGCAGTACTTC
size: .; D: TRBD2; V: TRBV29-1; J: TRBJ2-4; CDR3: CSSPAGVGEQYF; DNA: TGCAGCAGCCCAGCGGGAGTAGGGGAGCAGTACTTC
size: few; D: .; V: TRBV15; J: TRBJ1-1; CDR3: CATSKTRTEAFF; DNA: TGTGCCACCAGTAAAACGAGAACTGAAGCTTTCTTT
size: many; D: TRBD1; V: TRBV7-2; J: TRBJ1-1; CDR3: CASSSRQGGTEAFF; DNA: TGTGCCAGCAGCTCCCGACAGGGTGGCACTGAAGCTTTCTTT
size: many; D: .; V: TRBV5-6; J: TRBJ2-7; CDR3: CASSLVFAEQYF; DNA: TGTGCCAGCAGCTTAGTGTTTGCGGAGCAGTACTTC
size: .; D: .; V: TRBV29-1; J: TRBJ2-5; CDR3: CSVVVALDAGTQYF; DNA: TGCAGCGTTGTGGTGGCCTTGGATGCAGGGACCCAGTACTTC
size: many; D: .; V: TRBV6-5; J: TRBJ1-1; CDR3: CASSYGPGGNTEAFF; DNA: TGTGCCAGCAGTTACGGTCCGGGCGGGAACACTGAAGCTTTCTTT
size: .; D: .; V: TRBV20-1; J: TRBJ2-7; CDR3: CSARQGPEQYF; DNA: TGCAGTGCTAGACAGGGCCCCGAGCAGTACTTC
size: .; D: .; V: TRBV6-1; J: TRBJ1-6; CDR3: CASSDDAGTTKDF; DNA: TGTGCCAGCAGTGACGATGCCGGGACAACTAAGGACTTT
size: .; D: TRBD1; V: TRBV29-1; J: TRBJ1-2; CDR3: CSDRQGPYGYTF; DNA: TGCAGCGACCGACAGGGGCCCTATGGCTACACCTTC
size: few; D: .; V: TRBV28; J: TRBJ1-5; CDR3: CASSYYGTKWDQPQHF; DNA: TGTGCCAGCAGTTACTACGGGACAAAATGGGATCAGCCCCAGCATTTT
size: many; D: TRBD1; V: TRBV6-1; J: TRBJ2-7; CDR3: CASREGGAYEQYF; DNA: TGTGCCAGCAGGGAAGGGGGCGCCTACGAGCAGTACTTC
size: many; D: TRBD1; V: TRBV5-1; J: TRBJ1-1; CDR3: CASSSTDRGDAEAFF; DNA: TGCGCCAGCAGCTCTACCGACAGGGGTGACGCTGAAGCTTTCTTT
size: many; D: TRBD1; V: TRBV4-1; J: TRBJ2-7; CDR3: CASSQAQGRTWGEQYF; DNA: TGCGCCAGCAGCCAGGCACAGGGGAGAACCTGGGGCGAGCAGTACTTC
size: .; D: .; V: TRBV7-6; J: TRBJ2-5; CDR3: CASSLGREVAGETQYF; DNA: TGTGCCAGCAGCTTAGGGAGGGAGGTAGCCGGGGAGACCCAGTACTTC
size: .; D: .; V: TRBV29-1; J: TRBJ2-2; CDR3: CSVKPGANTGELFF; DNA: TGCAGCGTAAAACCCGGGGCGAACACCGGGGAGCTGTTTTTT
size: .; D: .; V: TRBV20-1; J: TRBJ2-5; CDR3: CSAQAPGDQPQYF; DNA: TGCAGTGCTCAAGCCCCGGGGGATCAGCCCCAGTACTTC